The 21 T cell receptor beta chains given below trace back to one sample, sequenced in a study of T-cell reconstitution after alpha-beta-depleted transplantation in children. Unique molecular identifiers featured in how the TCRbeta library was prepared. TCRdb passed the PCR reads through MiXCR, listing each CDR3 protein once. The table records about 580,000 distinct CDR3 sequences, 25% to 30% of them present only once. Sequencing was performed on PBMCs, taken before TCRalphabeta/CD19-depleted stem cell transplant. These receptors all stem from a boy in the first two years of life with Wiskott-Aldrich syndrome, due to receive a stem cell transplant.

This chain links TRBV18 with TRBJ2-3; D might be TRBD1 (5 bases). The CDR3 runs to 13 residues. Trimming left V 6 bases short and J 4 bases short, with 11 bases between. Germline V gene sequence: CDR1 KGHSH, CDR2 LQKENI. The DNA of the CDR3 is TGTGCCAGCTCTCAGGAACAGGCAGATACGCAGTATTTT. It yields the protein CASSQEQADTQYF.

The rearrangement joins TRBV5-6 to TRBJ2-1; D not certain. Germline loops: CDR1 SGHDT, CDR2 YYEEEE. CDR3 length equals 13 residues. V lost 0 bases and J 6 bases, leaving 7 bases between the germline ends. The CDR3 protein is CASSLALPNEQFF. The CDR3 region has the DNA TGTGCCAGCAGCTTGGCCCTACCCAATGAGCAGTTCTTC.

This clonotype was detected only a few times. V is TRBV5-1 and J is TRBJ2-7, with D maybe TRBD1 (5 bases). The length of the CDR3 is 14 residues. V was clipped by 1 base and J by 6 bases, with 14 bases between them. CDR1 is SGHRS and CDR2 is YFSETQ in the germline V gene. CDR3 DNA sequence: TGCGCCAGCAGCTTGTGGCAGGGAAGTGGCGAGCAGTACTTC. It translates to CASSLWQGSGEQYF.

In DNA, the CDR3 is TGTGCCAGCAGACAGGACAGGGTCAACACTGAAGCTTTCTTT. Protein: CASRQDRVNTEAFF. The V gene is TRBV6-1, the J gene TRBJ1-1; 8 bases line up with TRBD1. Unmatched junction bases numbered 5, after V lost 6 bases and J lost 2 bases. CDR1 is MNHNS and CDR2 is SASEGT in the germline V gene. The CDR3 covers 14 residues.

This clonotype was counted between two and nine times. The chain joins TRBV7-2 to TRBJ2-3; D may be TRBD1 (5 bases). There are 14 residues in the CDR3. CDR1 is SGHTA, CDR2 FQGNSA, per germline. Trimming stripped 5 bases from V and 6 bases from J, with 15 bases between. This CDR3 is CASSLSRGVDTQYF. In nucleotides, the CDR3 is TGTGCCAGCAGCCTATCTAGGGGCGTGGATACGCAGTATTTT.

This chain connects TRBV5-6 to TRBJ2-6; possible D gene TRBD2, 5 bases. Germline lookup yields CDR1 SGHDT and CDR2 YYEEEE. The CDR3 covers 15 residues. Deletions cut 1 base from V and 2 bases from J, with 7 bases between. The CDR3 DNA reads TGTGCCAGCAGCTTGCCCGGGGCTGGGGCCAACGTCCTGACTTTC. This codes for CASSLPGAGANVLTF.

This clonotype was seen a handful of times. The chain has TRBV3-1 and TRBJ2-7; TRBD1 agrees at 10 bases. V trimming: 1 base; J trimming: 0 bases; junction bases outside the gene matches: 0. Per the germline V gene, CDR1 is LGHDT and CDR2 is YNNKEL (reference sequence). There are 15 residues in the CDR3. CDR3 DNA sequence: TGTGCCAGCAGCCAAGGGACAGGGGGCTCCTACGAGCAGTACTTC. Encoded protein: CASSQGTGGSYEQYF.

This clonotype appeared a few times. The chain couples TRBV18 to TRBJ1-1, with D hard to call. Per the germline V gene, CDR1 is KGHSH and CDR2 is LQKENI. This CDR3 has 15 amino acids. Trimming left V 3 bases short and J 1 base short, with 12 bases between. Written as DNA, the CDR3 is TGTGCCAGCTCACCGGCCATCCAGAAGAACACTGAAGCTTTCTTT. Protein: CASSPAIQKNTEAFF. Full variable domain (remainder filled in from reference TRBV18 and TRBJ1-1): NAGVMQNPRHLVRRRGQEARLRCSPMKGHSHVYWYRQLPEEGLKFMVYLQKENIIDESGMPKERFSAEFPKEGPSILRIQQVVRGDSAAYFCASSPAIQKNTEAFFGQGTRLTVV.

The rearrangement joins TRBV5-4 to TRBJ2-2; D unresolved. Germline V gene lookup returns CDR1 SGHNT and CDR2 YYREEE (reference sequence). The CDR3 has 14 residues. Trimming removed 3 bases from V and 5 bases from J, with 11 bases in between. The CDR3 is CASSYEIKTGELFF. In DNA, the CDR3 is TGTGCCAGCAGCTACGAAATAAAAACCGGGGAGCTGTTTTTT.

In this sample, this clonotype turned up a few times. In DNA form, the CDR3 reads TGTGCCAGCAGCGTACTTTCAAGGGATGAGCAGTTCTTC. This sequence encodes CASSVLSRDEQFF. The chain has TRBV9 and TRBJ2-1; D is unresolved. V was shortened by 1 base and J by 8 bases, with 10 bases between the two germline ends. This CDR3 spans 13 amino acids. Germline CDR1 is SGDLS and CDR2 is YYNGEE.

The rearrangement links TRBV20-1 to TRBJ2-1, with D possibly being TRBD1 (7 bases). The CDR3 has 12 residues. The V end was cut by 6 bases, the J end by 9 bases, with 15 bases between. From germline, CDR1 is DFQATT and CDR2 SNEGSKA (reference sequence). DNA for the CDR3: TGCAGTGCCCTGGGCAGGGGGGTTGAGCAGTTCTTC. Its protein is CSALGRGVEQFF.

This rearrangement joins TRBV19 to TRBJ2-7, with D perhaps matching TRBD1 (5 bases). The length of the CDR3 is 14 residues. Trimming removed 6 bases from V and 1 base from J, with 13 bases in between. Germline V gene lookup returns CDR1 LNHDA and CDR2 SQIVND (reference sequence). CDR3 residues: CASRQRAGSYEQYF. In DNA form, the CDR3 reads TGTGCCAGTAGACAAAGGGCAGGGTCCTACGAGCAGTACTTC.

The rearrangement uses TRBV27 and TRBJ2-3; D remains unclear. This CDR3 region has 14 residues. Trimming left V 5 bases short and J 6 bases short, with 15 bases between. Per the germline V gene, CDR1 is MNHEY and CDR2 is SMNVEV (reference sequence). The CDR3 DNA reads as TGTGCCAGCAGTCAGCATGGGCGCGATGATACGCAGTATTTT. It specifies CASSQHGRDDTQYF.

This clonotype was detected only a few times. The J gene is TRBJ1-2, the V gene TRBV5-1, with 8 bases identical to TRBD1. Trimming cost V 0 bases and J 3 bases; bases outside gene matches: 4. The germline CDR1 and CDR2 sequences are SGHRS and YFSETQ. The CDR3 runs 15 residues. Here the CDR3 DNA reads TGCGCCAGCAGCTTGGGTCAGGGGGCGCACTATGGCTACACCTTC. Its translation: CASSLGQGAHYGYTF.

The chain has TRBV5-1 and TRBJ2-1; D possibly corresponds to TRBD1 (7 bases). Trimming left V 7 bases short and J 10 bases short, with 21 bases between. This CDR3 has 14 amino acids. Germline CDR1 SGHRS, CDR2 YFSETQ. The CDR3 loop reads CASSGGRGRNEQFF. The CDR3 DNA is TGCGCCAGCTCCGGGGGTAGGGGGCGGAACGAGCAGTTCTTC.

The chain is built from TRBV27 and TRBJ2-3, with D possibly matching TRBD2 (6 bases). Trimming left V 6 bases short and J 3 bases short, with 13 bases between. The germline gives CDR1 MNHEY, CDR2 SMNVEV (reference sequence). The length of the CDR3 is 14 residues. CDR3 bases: TGTGCCAGCAGGCCACTAGCAGCTACAGATACGCAGTATTTT. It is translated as CASRPLAATDTQYF.

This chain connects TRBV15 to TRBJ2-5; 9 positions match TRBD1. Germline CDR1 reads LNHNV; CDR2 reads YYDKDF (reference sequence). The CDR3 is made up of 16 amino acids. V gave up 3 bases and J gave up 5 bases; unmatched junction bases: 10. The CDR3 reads CATSRPPGQGGETQYF. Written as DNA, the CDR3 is TGTGCCACCAGCAGGCCACCGGGACAGGGAGGGGAGACCCAGTACTTC.

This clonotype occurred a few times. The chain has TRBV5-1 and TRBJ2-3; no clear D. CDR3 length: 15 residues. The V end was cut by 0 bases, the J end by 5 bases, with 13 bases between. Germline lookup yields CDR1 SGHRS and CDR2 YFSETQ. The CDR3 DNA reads TGCGCCAGCAGCTTGGCCAGAACATCGGGAGATACGCAGTATTTT. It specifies CASSLARTSGDTQYF.

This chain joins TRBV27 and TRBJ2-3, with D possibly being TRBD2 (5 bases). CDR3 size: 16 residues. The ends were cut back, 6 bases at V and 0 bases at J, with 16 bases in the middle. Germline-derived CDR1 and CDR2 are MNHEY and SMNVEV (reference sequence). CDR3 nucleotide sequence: TGTGCCAGCAGACCCCTAGCAATCGCGAGCACAGATACGCAGTATTTT. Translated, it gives CASRPLAIASTDTQYF.

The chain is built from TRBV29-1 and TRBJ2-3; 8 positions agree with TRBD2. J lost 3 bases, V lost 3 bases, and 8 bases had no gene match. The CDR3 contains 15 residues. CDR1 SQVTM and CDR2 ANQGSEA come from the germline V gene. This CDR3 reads CSVDAREAGTDTQYF. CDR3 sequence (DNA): TGCAGCGTTGACGCGCGGGAGGCGGGGACAGATACGCAGTATTTT.

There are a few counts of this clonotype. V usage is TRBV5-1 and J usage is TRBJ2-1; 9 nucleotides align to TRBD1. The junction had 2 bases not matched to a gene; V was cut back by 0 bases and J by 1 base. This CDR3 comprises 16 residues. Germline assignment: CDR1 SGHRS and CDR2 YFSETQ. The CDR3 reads CASSLGDRESYNEQFF. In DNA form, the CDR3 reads TGCGCCAGCAGCTTGGGGGACAGGGAATCCTACAATGAGCAGTTCTTC. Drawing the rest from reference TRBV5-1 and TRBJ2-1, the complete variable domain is KAGVTQTPRYLIKTRGQQVTLSCSPISGHRSVSWYQQTPGQGLQFLFEYFSETQRNKGNFPGRFSGRQFSNSRSEMNVSTLELGDSALYLCASSLGDRESYNEQFFGPGTRLTVL.